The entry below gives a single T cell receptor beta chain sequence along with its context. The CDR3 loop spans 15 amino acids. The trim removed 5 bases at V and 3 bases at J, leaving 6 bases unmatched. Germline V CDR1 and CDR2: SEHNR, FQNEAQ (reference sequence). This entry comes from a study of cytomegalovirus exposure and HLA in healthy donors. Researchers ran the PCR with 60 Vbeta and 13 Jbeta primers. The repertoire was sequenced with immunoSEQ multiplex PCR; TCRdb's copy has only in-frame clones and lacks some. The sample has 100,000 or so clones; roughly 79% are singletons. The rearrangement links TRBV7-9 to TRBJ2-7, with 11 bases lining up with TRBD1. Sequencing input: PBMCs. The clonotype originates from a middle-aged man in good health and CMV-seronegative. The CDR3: CASSTRGTGGYEQYF. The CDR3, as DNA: TGTGCCAGCAGCACCCGCGGGACAGGGGGCTACGAGCAGTACTTC.